Sequencing of this TCR beta chain was carried out in a study of blood T cell repertoires in COVID-19. Study-level information: COVID-19 samples from acute and convalescent phases originated in the United States, Italy and Spain.

In the study's own analysis: Counts of nucleated cells, estimated from reference gene primer amplification, were obtained. Clones were read by immunoSEQ multiplex PCR, and TCRdb kept only the in-frame ones, dropping some. From that table come the V and J calls and clone size; the DNA was used to work out D and trimming. The sample has approximately 90,000 clones, about 89% seen once. The CDR3 runs 13 residues. Between the trimmed V and J ends, which lost 3 bases and 7 bases, there was a span of 9 bases. From germline, CDR1 is KGHSH and CDR2 LQKENI. V is TRBV18 and J is TRBJ1-4, with D maybe TRBD1 (5 bases). This sequence originates from a human donor in a cohort sampled during active COVID-19. Sequencing input: peripheral blood. CDR3 nucleotide sequence: TGTGCCAGCTCACCGAGACAGATTGAAAAACTGTTTTTT. Encoded protein: CASSPRQIEKLFF. The whole variable domain, remainder taken from reference TRBV18 and TRBJ1-4, is NAGVMQNPRHLVRRRGQEARLRCSPMKGHSHVYWYRQLPEEGLKFMVYLQKENIIDESGMPKERFSAEFPKEGPSILRIQQVVRGDSAAYFCASSPRQIEKLFFGSGTQLSVL.